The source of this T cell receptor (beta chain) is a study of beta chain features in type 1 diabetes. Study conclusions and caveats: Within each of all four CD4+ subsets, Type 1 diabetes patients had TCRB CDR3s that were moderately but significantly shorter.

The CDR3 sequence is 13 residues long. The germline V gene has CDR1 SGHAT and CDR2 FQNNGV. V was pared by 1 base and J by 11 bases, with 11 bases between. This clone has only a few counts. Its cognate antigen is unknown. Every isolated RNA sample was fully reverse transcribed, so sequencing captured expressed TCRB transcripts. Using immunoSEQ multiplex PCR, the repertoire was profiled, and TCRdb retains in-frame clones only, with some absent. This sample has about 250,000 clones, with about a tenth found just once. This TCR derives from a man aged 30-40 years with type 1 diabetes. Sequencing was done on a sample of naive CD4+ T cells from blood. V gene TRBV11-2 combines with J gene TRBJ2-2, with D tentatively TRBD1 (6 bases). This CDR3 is CASSLAPTGELFF. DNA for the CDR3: TGTGCCAGCAGCTTAGCCCCGACAGGCGAGCTGTTTTTT.